The source of this TCR beta chain is a study of blood T cell repertoires in COVID-19. Across the study: The United States, Italy and Spain were the sources of the acute and convalescent COVID-19 samples. PBMCs, B-cell-depleted T cells, or T cells provided the cDNA or gDNA that made up the material.

Authors' processing steps: Amplification from reference gene primers served as the basis for estimated nucleated cell counts. The table came from immunoSEQ multiplex PCR; TCRdb's copy has only in-frame clones and leaves some out. That table supplies the V and J calls and clone size; D and trimming were determined from the DNA. The sample contains approximately 110,000 clones, around nine tenths of which appear only once. This CDR3 has 14 residues. Germline trimming cut 3 bases from V and 5 bases from J; bases unmatched to any gene: 2. Germline V gives CDR1 LNHNV, CDR2 YYDKDF (reference sequence). This TCR came from a woman aged 45-65 years with active or convalescent COVID-19. Sequencing was performed on peripheral blood. The rearrangement links TRBV15 to TRBJ2-5; 11 positions match TRBD1. The DNA of the CDR3 is TGTGCCACCAGCAGGGACAGGGGGCAGGAGACCCAGTACTTC. Translation gives CATSRDRGQETQYF.